A selection of T cell receptor beta chains follows, all from one sample in a study of blood T cell repertoires in COVID-19. Repertoires were generated with immunoSEQ multiplex PCR, while TCRdb's copy carries only in-frame clones and drops some. Of 210,000 or so clones in the sample, around 80% were seen once. Sequenced input: peripheral blood. All receptors come from a man aged 50 or older with active or convalescent COVID-19. The CDR3 runs from the conserved cysteine through the conserved F or W. D genes are given only for firm matches. Only some rows state a clone size, as once, few, many or a class for expanded clones.

v_gene	abundance	d_gene	j_gene	CDR3nt	CDR3aa
TRBV15	-	-	TRBJ2-5	TGTGCCACCAGCAGAGGGGCAGTAAAGGAGACCCAGTACTTC	CATSRGAVKETQYF
TRBV30	-	TRBD1	TRBJ2-7	TGTGCCTGGCGCTGGAGAGGGGGCGGCAACGAGCAGTACTTC	CAWRWRGGGNEQYF
TRBV6-2/TRBV6-3	-	TRBD1	TRBJ1-2	TGTGCCAGCAGCGACCCGGGACAGATCACGTCCACCTTC	CASSDPGQITSTF
TRBV25-1	-	-	TRBJ2-2	TGTGCCAGCAGTGAATTGGGGCAGGGCGGCACCGGGGAGCTGTTTTTT	CASSELGQGGTGELFF
TRBV28	-	TRBD1	TRBJ1-3	TGTGCCAGCAGTCCGAGCACCCTTAGGACAGGCAACTCTGGAAACACCATATATTTT	CASSPSTLRTGNSGNTIYF
TRBV6-1	-	-	TRBJ2-1	TGTGCCAGCAGTGAAGCGGCGGGAAGCTCCTACAATGAGCAGTTCTTC	CASSEAAGSSYNEQFF
TRBV5-1	-	-	TRBJ2-5	TGCGCCAGCAGCTTGGGAGCCGCGGGGGCGGGGGAGACCCAGTACTTC	CASSLGAAGAGETQYF
TRBV19	-	-	TRBJ1-4	TGTGCCAGTAAACAGAACAGACAAAATGAAAAACTGTTTTTT	CASKQNRQNEKLFF
TRBV15	-	-	TRBJ2-7	TGTGCCACCAGCAGGACTTCCAGCTCCTACGAGCAGTACTTC	CATSRTSSSYEQYF
TRBV9	few	-	TRBJ1-1	TGTGCCAGCAGCGAAGGGGGTGCTGAAGCTTTCTTT	CASSEGGAEAFF
TRBV5-4	once	-	TRBJ1-1	TGTGCCAGCAGCCCTGGCGGGCAGGGAGGCACTGAAGCTTTCTTT	CASSPGGQGGTEAFF
TRBV7-8	-	-	TRBJ1-4	TGTGCCAGCAGCTTAGTTGGAGGGGGGGCTAATGAAAAACTGTTTTTT	CASSLVGGGANEKLFF
TRBV3-1/TRBV3-2	-	TRBD1	TRBJ1-5	TGTGCCAGCAGCCAACAGGGGGCGCAGAATCAGCCCCAGCATTTT	CASSQQGAQNQPQHF
TRBV10-3	few	TRBD2	TRBJ2-1	TGTGCCATCAGTGAGTCGATGGGGGGGAATGAGCAGTTCTTC	CAISESMGGNEQFF
TRBV28	few	TRBD2	TRBJ2-7	TGTGCCAGCCAAACCCAAGCGGGAGGGGGCGAGCAGTACTTC	CASQTQAGGGEQYF
TRBV10-2	-	TRBD1	TRBJ1-1	TGCGCCAGCAGGGGGGACAGGGGAGCTTTCTTT	CASRGDRGAFF
TRBV18	-	-	TRBJ1-3	TGTGCCAGCTCACAAGGGGCCTCCTTCGATTCTGGAAACACCATATATTTT	CASSQGASFDSGNTIYF
TRBV27	once	-	TRBJ2-4	TGTGCCAGCAGTCGCGAGGCCAAAAACATTCAGTACTTC	CASSREAKNIQYF
TRBV7-9	-	-	TRBJ1-1	TGTGCCAGCAGCTTAGAGGGGGGGCGAGAAGCTTTCTTT	CASSLEGGREAFF
TRBV6-5	-	TRBD1	TRBJ1-2	TGTGCCAGCAGTTACTCGAGGCGGACAGGGGGCGATGGCTACACCTTC	CASSYSRRTGGDGYTF
TRBV2	-	TRBD1	TRBJ2-1	TGTGCCAGCATCAGACAGGGATCCTACAATGAGCAGTTCTTC	CASIRQGSYNEQFF
TRBV5-1	-	-	TRBJ1-4	TGCGCCAGCAGCTTGGGTCTGAGGGCAACAAATGAAAAACTGTTTTTT	CASSLGLRATNEKLFF
TRBV7-6	-	-	TRBJ2-2	TGTGCCAGCAGATCGACAGGGAACACCGGGGAGCTGTTTTTT	CASRSTGNTGELFF
TRBV28	few	-	TRBJ1-2	TGTGCCAGCAGTGTGACACGGACTAACTATGGCTACACCTTC	CASSVTRTNYGYTF
TRBV3-1/TRBV3-2	-	TRBD1	TRBJ1-6	TGTGCCAGCAGCCAATTTCCACAGGGGTCACCCCTCCACTTT	CASSQFPQGSPLHF
TRBV3-1/TRBV3-2	once	-	TRBJ2-5	TGTGCCAGCAGCCAAGTGGCTAGCAGTCCGACCCAGTACTTC	CASSQVASSPTQYF
TRBV7-2	-	TRBD1	TRBJ1-1	TGTGCCAGCAGCTTACTAGGACAGGGGGTTAGCACTGAAGCTTTCTTT	CASSLLGQGVSTEAFF